The 11 T cell receptor beta chains below all came from one sample that was sequenced in a study of blood T cell repertoires in COVID-19. Method: immunoSEQ multiplex PCR; TCRdb's copy keeps in-frame clones and lacks some. This sample has 250,000 to 350,000 clones, with about nine tenths found just once. Sequencing was performed on peripheral blood. All receptors come from a young woman with COVID-19, enrolled during active disease.

The gene calls are TRBV7-8 and TRBJ2-7; 12 bases fit TRBD2. V was clipped by 4 bases and J by 5 bases; unmatched bases: 6. Germline CDR1 reads SGHVS; CDR2 reads FQNEAQ. The CDR3 length is 15 residues. CDR3 DNA: TGTGCCAGCAGCTCACTAGCGGGAGGATCCAACGAGCAGTACTTC. Protein: CASSSLAGGSNEQYF.

The rearrangement uses TRBV28 and TRBJ1-2; 8 bases line up with TRBD1. The CDR3 is 16 amino acids. V lost 2 bases, J lost 4 bases, and 9 bases stayed unmatched. Looked up from germline, CDR1 is MDHEN and CDR2 is SYDVKM. CDR3 nucleotides: TGTGCCAGCAGTTTAAGGCTGGCAGGGGGCCTCTATGGCTACACCTTC. Amino acid sequence: CASSLRLAGGLYGYTF.

The V gene is TRBV27, the J gene TRBJ1-1; D perhaps matches TRBD1 (5 bases). V lost 2 bases and J lost 11, with 9 bases in between. This CDR3 has 11 residues. Germline values: CDR1 MNHEY, CDR2 SMNVEV (reference sequence). CDR3 coding DNA: TGTGCCAGCAGTTTAGGAGGGGACGCTTTCTTT. It yields the protein CASSLGGDAFF.

This sequence joins TRBV12-3 or TRBV12-4 and TRBJ1-4; D remains unclear. Trimming left V 7 bases short and J 8 bases short, with 14 bases between. The CDR3 has 13 amino acids. The DNA for the CDR3 is TGTGCCAGCACCACCAGTTATTGGGAAAAACTGTTTTTT. Its translation: CASTTSYWEKLFF.

The count of this clone is one. V is TRBV7-6 and J is TRBJ1-1, with 7 bases lining up with TRBD1. CDR3 length: 15 residues. Germline V CDR1 and CDR2: SGHVS, FNYEAQ. Unmatched junction bases numbered 8, after V lost 4 bases and J lost 3 bases. CDR3 protein: CASSWKTGRYTEAFF. In DNA form, the CDR3 reads TGTGCCAGCAGCTGGAAGACAGGGCGGTACACTGAAGCTTTCTTT.

The rearrangement joins TRBV30 to TRBJ1-6; 7 bases line up with TRBD1. In germline, CDR1 is GTSNPN, CDR2 SVGIG (reference sequence). J lost 6 bases, V lost 3 bases, and 11 bases had no gene match. The CDR3 loop spans 16 amino acids. CDR3 coding DNA: TGTGCCTGGAGAAGGGACAGAGGGCTCCCTAATTCACCCCTCCACTTT. Protein: CAWRRDRGLPNSPLHF.

The chain links TRBV5-1 to TRBJ2-7; D is perhaps TRBD2 (7 bases). Germline CDR1 SGHRS, CDR2 YFSETQ. The CDR3 runs 15 residues. Deletions cut 7 bases from V and 3 bases from J, with 20 bases between. CDR3 nucleotides: TGCGCCAGCGAACGTGGGGGCGGGAGCGACTACGAGCAGTACTTC. It is translated as CASERGGGSDYEQYF.

The chain links TRBV10-1 to TRBJ2-2; 13 bases are shared with TRBD2. The CDR3 is made up of 18 amino acids. J lost 3 bases, V lost 4 bases, and 8 bases had no gene match. CDR1 is WNHNN and CDR2 is SYGVQD in the germline V gene (reference sequence). The CDR3: CASSAPGLAGRHTGELFF. CDR3 nucleotides: TGCGCCAGCAGTGCGCCGGGACTAGCGGGAAGGCACACCGGGGAGCTGTTTTTT.

This clone has more than one count but fewer than ten. The CDR3 nucleotides read TGCAGCGTTGAGGGACCCGGGACTAGCGGGAGGAGGGCCGGGGAGCTGTTTTTT. Its translation is CSVEGPGTSGRRAGELFF. The chain couples TRBV29-1 to TRBJ2-2, with 15 positions matching TRBD2. The CDR3 runs to 18 residues. The germline V gene encodes CDR1 SQVTM and CDR2 ANQGSEA. V shed 3 bases, J shed 6 bases, and the junction held 11 bases outside the gene matches.

This rearrangement joins TRBV6-6 to TRBJ2-7, with 8 bases aligning to TRBD1. J was trimmed by 6 bases and V by 4 bases; bases with no gene match: 5. The CDR3 extends over 13 amino acids. From germline, CDR1 is MNHNY and CDR2 SVGAGI (reference sequence). CDR3 region: CASSSGTGSEQYF. As DNA, the CDR3 is TGTGCCAGCAGTTCGGGGACAGGCTCCGAGCAGTACTTC.

The V gene is TRBV9, the J gene TRBJ2-3; no clear D gene. Germline CDR1 reads SGDLS; CDR2 reads YYNGEE. The CDR3 runs 15 residues. V was shortened by 4 bases and J by 0 bases, with 12 bases between the two germline ends. The CDR3 nucleotides are TGTGCCAGCAGCTCGAGTAGCAGTAGCACAGATACGCAGTATTTT. It specifies CASSSSSSSTDTQYF. The complete variable domain, with remaining parts taken from reference TRBV9 and TRBJ2-3, reads DSGVTQTPKHLITATGQRVTLRCSPRSGDLSVYWYQQSLDQGLQFLIQYYNGEERAKGNILERFSAQQFPDLHSELNLSSLELGDSALYFCASSSSSSSTDTQYFGPGTRLTVL.